The T cell receptor (beta chain) under discussion was sequenced for a study of shared clonotypes between healthy human individuals. About the research overall: The plates for each donor numbered three CD4 naive, three CD4 memory, two CD8 naive and one CD8 memory.

Libraries were prepared by immunoSEQ multiplex PCR; TCRdb keeps only in-frame clonotypes and omits some of them. The table includes about 2.3 million clones, under 95% detected once. The CDR3 has 15 amino acids. Germline V gene lookup returns CDR1 SGHTA and CDR2 FQGTGA. Trimming pared 6 bases from V and 0 bases from J, leaving 12 bases between. The sequence was collected from a man in his late teens or twenties in good health. Some clones in this sample may be carry-over from other donors' samples. This chain joins TRBV7-3 and TRBJ2-1, with D possibly TRBD2 on 5 matching bases. Specimen: naive CD4+ T cells from PBMCs. Subset given: CD45RA+ positively selected. Written as DNA, the CDR3 is TGTGCCAGCAGTTGGGCGGGCAGCTCCTACAATGAGCAGTTCTTC. Translating gives CASSWAGSSYNEQFF.